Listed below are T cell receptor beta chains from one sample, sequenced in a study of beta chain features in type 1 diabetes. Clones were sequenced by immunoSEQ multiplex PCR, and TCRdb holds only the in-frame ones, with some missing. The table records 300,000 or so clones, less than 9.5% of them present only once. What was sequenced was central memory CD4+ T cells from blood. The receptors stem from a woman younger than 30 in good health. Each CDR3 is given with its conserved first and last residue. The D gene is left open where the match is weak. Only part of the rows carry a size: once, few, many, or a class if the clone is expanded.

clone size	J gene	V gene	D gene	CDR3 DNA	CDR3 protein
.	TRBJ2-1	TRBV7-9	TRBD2	TGTGCCAGCAGCTTAGGGGCGGGAGGCTACAATGAGCAGTTCTTC	CASSLGAGGYNEQFF
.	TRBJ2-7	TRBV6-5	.	TGTGCCATCAGTGGTCGGAACGAGCAGTACTTC	CAISGRNEQYF
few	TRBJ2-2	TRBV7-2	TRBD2	TGTGCCAGCAGCTTAGTCCTCGGGACTAGCGCATACACCGGGGAGCTGTTTTTT	CASSLVLGTSAYTGELFF
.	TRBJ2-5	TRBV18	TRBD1	TGTGCCAGCTCACCACCAACCCAGGGGGCCGCGGAGACCCAGTACTTC	CASSPPTQGAAETQYF
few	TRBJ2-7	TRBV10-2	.	TGCGCCAGCAAGAAAGAGGGGAGCTCCTACGAGCAGTACTTC	CASKKEGSSYEQYF
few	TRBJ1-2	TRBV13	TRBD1	TGTGCCAGCAGCGTACGGACAGGGGGGACTAACTATGGCTACACCTTC	CASSVRTGGTNYGYTF
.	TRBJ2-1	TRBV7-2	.	TGTGCCAGCAGCTTAGGAGCCGGGACGCAGTATGAGCAGTTCTTC	CASSLGAGTQYEQFF
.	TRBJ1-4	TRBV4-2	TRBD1	TGTGCCAGCAGCCAAGATGGCAGGACAGGGCTTAGGCAAAAACTGTTTTTT	CASSQDGRTGLRQKLFF
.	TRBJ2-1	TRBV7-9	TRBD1	TGTGCCAGCAGCTTAGCAGGGGGCCAAAACAATGAGCAGTTCTTC	CASSLAGGQNNEQFF
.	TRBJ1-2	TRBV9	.	TGTGCCAGCAGCGTAGTTACCGGGTCAAACTATGGCTACACCTTC	CASSVVTGSNYGYTF
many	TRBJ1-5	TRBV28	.	TGTGCCAGCAGCCTTCTTGGGCCCCAGCATTTT	CASSLLGPQHF
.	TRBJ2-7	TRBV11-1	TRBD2	TGTGCCAGCAGCTTAGTTTCTCCGGGACTAGCGGGAGGTATCGAGCAGTACTTC	CASSLVSPGLAGGIEQYF
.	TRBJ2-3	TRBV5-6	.	TGTGCCAGCAGCCTCGGACTAACTAGCACAGATACGCAGTATTTT	CASSLGLTSTDTQYF
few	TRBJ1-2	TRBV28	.	TGTGCCACCTTAAACCCCACCCCCACGGAGGGCTATGGCTACACCTTC	CATLNPTPTEGYGYTF
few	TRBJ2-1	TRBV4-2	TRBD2	TGTGCCAGCAGCCAACAAGCCGGACTAGCGGTTATCTACAATGAGCAGTTCTTC	CASSQQAGLAVIYNEQFF
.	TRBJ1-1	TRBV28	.	TGTGCCAGCAGTCGCAGCACTGAAGCTTTCTTT	CASSRSTEAFF
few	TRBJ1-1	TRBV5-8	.	TGTGCCAGCAGCTACGGGCTCTATCAGGGCACAAACACTGAAGCTTTCTTT	CASSYGLYQGTNTEAFF